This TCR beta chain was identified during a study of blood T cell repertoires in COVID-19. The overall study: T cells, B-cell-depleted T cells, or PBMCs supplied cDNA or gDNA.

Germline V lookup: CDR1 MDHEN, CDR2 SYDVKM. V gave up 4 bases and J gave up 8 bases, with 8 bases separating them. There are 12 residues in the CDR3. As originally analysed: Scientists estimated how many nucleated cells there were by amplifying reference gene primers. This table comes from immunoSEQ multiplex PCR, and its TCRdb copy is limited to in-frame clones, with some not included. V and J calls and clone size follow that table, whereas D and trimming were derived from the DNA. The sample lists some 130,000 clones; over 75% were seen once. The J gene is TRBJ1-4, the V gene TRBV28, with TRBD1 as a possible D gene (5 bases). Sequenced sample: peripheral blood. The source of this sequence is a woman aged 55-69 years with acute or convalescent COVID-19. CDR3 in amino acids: CASSSSGEKLFF. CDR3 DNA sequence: TGTGCCAGCAGTTCTTCAGGGGAAAAACTGTTTTTT.